What follows are 8 T cell receptor beta chains derived from one specimen sequenced in a study of OX40 agonist ivuxolimab in advanced cancers. The protocol was immunoSEQ multiplex PCR, while the TCRdb copy is restricted to in-frame clones and leaves out a portion. The sample contains around 60,000 clones, around 79% of which appear only once. The material was CD4+ or CD8+ T cells sorted from blood, obtained in a trial of the OX40 agonist ivuxolimab. The receptors originated from an adult with an advanced solid tumor such as melanoma, head and neck, liver or kidney cancer.

The V call is TRBV10-3, the J call TRBJ2-7; D is possibly TRBD1 or TRBD2 (5 bases each). Germline CDR1 reads ENHRY; CDR2 reads SYGVKD. V lost 3 bases and J lost 2, with 11 bases in between. This CDR3 has 14 residues. The CDR3 loop reads CAISDYGTAYEQYF. DNA for the CDR3: TGTGCCATCAGTGACTATGGGACGGCCTACGAGCAGTACTTC.

The rearrangement links TRBV11-1 to TRBJ1-2, with TRBD1 matching over 7 bases. CDR1 is SGHAT, CDR2 FQDESV, per germline (reference sequence). V was pared by 4 bases and J by 4 bases, with 6 bases of the junction left unmatched. The CDR3 consists of 14 residues. The CDR3 coding sequence is TGTGCCAGCAGCTATGACAGGGCGGGCTATGGCTACACCTTC. Its translation is CASSYDRAGYGYTF.

J is TRBJ2-7 and V is TRBV6-1, with TRBD1 as a possible D gene (6 bases). The V end was cut by 7 bases, the J end by 5 bases, with 12 bases between. The CDR3 covers 12 residues. Germline CDR1 and CDR2: MNHNS and SASEGT. In DNA, the CDR3 is TGTGCCAGCATAGGCAGGGGAAACGAGCAGTACTTC. Protein: CASIGRGNEQYF.

The chain carries TRBV7-9 and TRBJ2-3; a weak D match, TRBD1 (5 bases). This CDR3 has 12 residues. Trimming shortened V by 9 bases and J by 5 bases, and 12 bases separated the two germline ends. Germline V CDR1 and CDR2: SEHNR, FQNEAQ (reference sequence). CDR3 bases: TGTGCCAGTGGCAGGGTTTTAGATACGCAGTATTTT. Its protein is CASGRVLDTQYF.

The V gene is TRBV19, the J gene TRBJ2-3; weak D call: TRBD1 (5 bases). Per germline, CDR1 LNHDA and CDR2 SQIVND (reference sequence). Trimming removed 9 bases from V and 7 bases from J, with 17 bases in between. The CDR3 runs 13 residues. CDR3 in amino acids: CARRQTPTHTQYF. CDR3 DNA: TGTGCCAGACGACAGACTCCCACCCATACGCAGTATTTT. Supplemented by reference TRBV19 and TRBJ2-3, the full variable domain reads DGGITQSPKYLFRKEGQNVTLSCEQNLNHDAMYWYRQDPGQGLRLIYYSQIVNDFQKGDIAEGYSVSREKKESFPLTVTSAQKNPTAFYLCARRQTPTHTQYFGPGTRLTVL.

V is TRBV28 and J is TRBJ2-7; the match to TRBD1 covers 7 bases. Germline assignment: CDR1 MDHEN and CDR2 SYDVKM. Germline trimming cut 4 bases from V and 1 base from J; bases unmatched to any gene: 1. CDR3 length equals 13 residues. CDR3 nucleotides: TGTGCCAGCAGTTCGGGACAGTCCTACGAGCAGTACTTC. Protein product: CASSSGQSYEQYF.

This sequence joins TRBV7-9 and TRBJ2-5; TRBD2 agrees at 8 bases. Trimming took 1 base from V and 4 from J; bases not matched to a gene: 2. Germline assignment: CDR1 SEHNR and CDR2 FQNEAQ (reference sequence). The CDR3 is made up of 14 amino acids. The chain's CDR3 is CASSLGLAGETQYF. In nucleotides, the CDR3 is TGTGCCAGCAGCTTAGGTCTAGCGGGAGAGACCCAGTACTTC. Full variable domain (remainder filled in from reference TRBV7-9 and TRBJ2-5): DTGVSQNPRHKITKRGQNVTFRCDPISEHNRLYWYRQTLGQGPEFLTYFQNEAQLEKSRLLSDRFSAERPKGSFSTLEIQRTEQGDSAMYLCASSLGLAGETQYFGPGTRLLVL.

This clone occurred a few times. The rearrangement joins TRBV2 to TRBJ2-7; D is ambiguous. The V and J ends lost 7 bases and 0 bases respectively, with 10 bases between them. The V gene's germline CDR1 is SNHLY and CDR2 FYNNEI. There are 13 residues in the CDR3. CDR3 in amino acids: CASTGASSYEQYF. CDR3 coding DNA: TGTGCCAGCACGGGCGCGAGCTCCTACGAGCAGTACTTC.